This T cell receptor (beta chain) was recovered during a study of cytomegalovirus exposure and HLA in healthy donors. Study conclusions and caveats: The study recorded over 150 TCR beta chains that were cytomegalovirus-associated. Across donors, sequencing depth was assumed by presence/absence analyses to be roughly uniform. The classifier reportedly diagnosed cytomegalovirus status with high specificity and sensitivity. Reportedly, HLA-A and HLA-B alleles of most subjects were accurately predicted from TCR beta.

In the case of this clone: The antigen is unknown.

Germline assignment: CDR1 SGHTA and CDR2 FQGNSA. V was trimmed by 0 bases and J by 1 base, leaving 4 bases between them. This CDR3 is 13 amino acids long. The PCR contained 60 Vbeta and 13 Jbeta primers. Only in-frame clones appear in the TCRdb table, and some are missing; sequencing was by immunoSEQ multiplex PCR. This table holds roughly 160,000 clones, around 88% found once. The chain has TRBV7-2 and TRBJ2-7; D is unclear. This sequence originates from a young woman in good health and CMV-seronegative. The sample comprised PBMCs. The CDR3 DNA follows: TGTGCCAGCAGCTTAGCGAGATCCTACGAGCAGTACTTC. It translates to CASSLARSYEQYF.